These T cell receptor beta chains were read from a single sample in a study of a mutant IDH1 vaccine in newly diagnosed glioma. The assay was immunoSEQ multiplex PCR, and TCRdb's table has in-frame clones only and misses some. Of roughly 43,000 clones in the sample, around 82% are singletons; the top ten hold around 20%. Antigens of these TCRs are unknown. Source: PBMCs, taken from a glioma patient whose treatment included an IDH1 peptide vaccine. The receptors stem from a man younger than 30 with glioma. Some clones in this sample may be carry-over from other donors' samples. CDR3s include the opening cysteine and the closing phenylalanine or tryptophan. Fields, in order: CDR3 protein, CDR3 DNA, J gene, clone size, D gene, V gene. The D gene is left open where the match is weak. The size entry is marked missing in some rows and otherwise reads once, few, many or a size class.

CASSDLRELNYGYTF,TGTGCCAGCAGTGATTTACGGGAACTGAACTATGGCTACACCTTC,TRBJ1-2,NA,NA,TRBV2
CASSYRLAGTGELFF,TGTGCCAGCAGCTACCGACTAGCGGGCACCGGGGAGCTGTTTTTT,TRBJ2-2,NA,TRBD2,TRBV28
CASSANSGTLYGYTF,TGTGCCAGCAGCGCTAATTCCGGGACACTCTATGGCTACACCTTC,TRBJ1-2,few,NA,TRBV27
CASSLGGPGEKLFF,TGTGCCAGCAGCTTAGGGGGGCCGGGGGAAAAACTGTTTTTT,TRBJ1-4,NA,NA,TRBV7-9
CSVQGGPNQPQHF,TGCAGCGTCCAAGGGGGCCCCAATCAGCCCCAGCATTTT,TRBJ1-5,NA,TRBD1,TRBV29-1
CASSIGQLNTEAFF,TGTGCCAGTAGTATTGGACAGTTGAACACTGAAGCTTTCTTT,TRBJ1-1,NA,NA,TRBV19
CASSLVLDSPLHF,TGTGCCAGCAGCTTGGTGTTAGATTCACCCCTCCACTTT,TRBJ1-6,NA,NA,TRBV5-4
CASSPDGSNTEAFF,TGTGCCAGCTCACCAGACGGGTCGAACACTGAAGCTTTCTTT,TRBJ1-1,few,NA,TRBV18
CASSLEPETRGKQYF,TGCGCCAGCAGCTTGGAACCGGAGACCAGGGGGAAGCAGTACTTC,TRBJ2-7,few,TRBD1,TRBV5-1
CASRLLGSKAATDTQYF,TGTGCCAGCCGCCTTCTGGGTAGTAAGGCGGCAACAGATACGCAGTATTTT,TRBJ2-3,NA,NA,TRBV27
CASSRSPSPYEQYF,TGTGCCAGCAGCAGGAGTCCCTCGCCCTACGAGCAGTACTTC,TRBJ2-7,NA,NA,TRBV14
CASSLAGGRTQYF,TGTGCCAGCAGTCTAGCGGGAGGACGGACGCAGTATTTT,TRBJ2-3,NA,TRBD2,TRBV7-9
CASSYSGTGALYEQYF,TGTGCCAGCAGTTACTCCGGGACAGGGGCCCTCTACGAGCAGTACTTC,TRBJ2-7,NA,TRBD1,TRBV6-6
CASSPPGATNEKLFF,TGTGCCAGCAGCCCCCCCGGGGCAACTAATGAAAAACTGTTTTTT,TRBJ1-4,NA,NA,TRBV7-9
CASRPTALNEKLFF,TGTGCCAGCAGGCCGACAGCGCTCAATGAAAAACTGTTTTTT,TRBJ1-4,NA,NA,TRBV7-2
CASSEWEGLAGPGELFF,TGTGCCAGCAGTGAATGGGAGGGACTAGCGGGGCCCGGGGAGCTGTTTTTT,TRBJ2-2,NA,TRBD2,TRBV2
CASWGQGVQTQYF,TGTGCCAGCTGGGGACAGGGCGTTCAGACCCAGTACTTC,TRBJ2-5,once,TRBD1,TRBV2
CASSFMGPGEKLFF,TGTGCCAGCAGCTTCATGGGGCCGGGTGAAAAACTGTTTTTT,TRBJ1-4,NA,NA,TRBV5-4
CASSQDVTVNTEAFF,TGCGCCAGCAGCCAAGATGTGACAGTTAACACTGAAGCTTTCTTT,TRBJ1-1,NA,NA,TRBV4-3
CASSPQTSGSYNEQFF,TGTGCCAGCAGCCCCCAGACTAGCGGGAGCTACAATGAGCAGTTCTTC,TRBJ2-1,NA,TRBD2,TRBV7-8
CASSSLATNEKLFF,TGTGCCAGCAGTTCCCTGGCAACTAATGAAAAACTGTTTTTT,TRBJ1-4,NA,NA,TRBV6-5
CASSKHNTEAFF,TGTGCCAGCAGCAAACATAACACTGAAGCTTTCTTT,TRBJ1-1,few,NA,TRBV6-5
CASTRDRGGTGELFF,TGTGCCAGCACCCGGGACAGGGGTGGCACCGGGGAGCTGTTTTTT,TRBJ2-2,NA,TRBD1,TRBV7-2
CASSPWGGSNTKAFF,TGTGCCAGCAGCCCCTGGGGCGGATCGAACACTAAAGCTTTCTTT,TRBJ1-1,once,NA,TRBV14
CASSTRNTEAFF,TGTGCCAGCAGCACTAGGAACACTGAAGCTTTCTTT,TRBJ1-1,NA,NA,TRBV7-9
CASSLQAGYAYEQYF,TGCGCCAGCAGCCTCCAGGCGGGGTACGCCTACGAGCAGTACTTC,TRBJ2-7,once,NA,TRBV5-1
CASSHGPPGRQPQHF,TGCGCCAGCAGCCATGGCCCGCCAGGGCGGCAGCCCCAGCATTTT,TRBJ1-5,NA,NA,TRBV4-1
CASSYKGFGELFF,TGTGCCAGCAGTTACAAGGGGTTCGGGGAGCTGTTTTTT,TRBJ2-2,NA,NA,TRBV6-5